A selection of T cell receptor beta chains follows, all from one sample in a study of T-cell memory formation after mild COVID-19. Each CDR3 protein gets one entry after TCRdb re-called the 5' RACE reads with MiXCR. Altogether roughly 250,000 distinct CDR3 sequences are present, 16% being singletons, with the ten largest covering 3.5% to 4%. The sequencing input was PBMCs or a T cell subset sorted from them (not recorded which). These receptors all come from a man aged 18 to 30 who had mild COVID-19 (a few samples of this study predate the infection). Cell type and time point are not known. Both conserved end residues are part of each CDR3. The D gene is left open where the match is weak. Size is stated for part of the rows, as once, few or many counts, or as a class when the clone is expanded.

V gene: TRBV5-1; D gene: TRBD2; clone size: .; J gene: TRBJ2-1; CDR3 protein: CASSPRAGGPYNEQFF; CDR3 DNA: TGCGCCAGCAGCCCGCGGGCGGGGGGGCCTTACAATGAGCAGTTCTTC
V gene: TRBV12-3/TRBV12-4; D gene: .; clone size: .; J gene: TRBJ1-5; CDR3 protein: CASSFSGFGQPQHF; CDR3 DNA: TGTGCCAGCAGTTTTTCAGGGTTCGGTCAGCCCCAGCATTTT
V gene: TRBV7-2; D gene: TRBD2; clone size: .; J gene: TRBJ2-1; CDR3 protein: CASSLEGLAGVGQFF; CDR3 DNA: TGTGCCAGCAGCTTAGAGGGACTAGCGGGGGTAGGGCAGTTCTTC
V gene: TRBV7-9; D gene: .; clone size: .; J gene: TRBJ1-5; CDR3 protein: CASTKGNQPQHF; CDR3 DNA: TGTGCCAGCACGAAAGGGAATCAGCCCCAGCATTTT
V gene: TRBV19; D gene: .; clone size: .; J gene: TRBJ1-1; CDR3 protein: CASSAGVGWNTEAFF; CDR3 DNA: TGTGCCAGTAGTGCCGGGGTCGGTTGGAACACTGAAGCTTTCTTT
V gene: TRBV2; D gene: TRBD2; clone size: .; J gene: TRBJ2-3; CDR3 protein: CASRPLAGGQDTQYF; CDR3 DNA: TGTGCCAGCAGGCCCCTAGCGGGGGGTCAAGATACGCAGTATTTT
V gene: TRBV7-2; D gene: TRBD1; clone size: .; J gene: TRBJ1-2; CDR3 protein: CASSLRPGQGGKGYTF; CDR3 DNA: TGTGCCAGCAGCTTACGGCCGGGACAGGGGGGAAAAGGCTACACCTTC
V gene: TRBV7-2; D gene: TRBD1; clone size: few; J gene: TRBJ1-1; CDR3 protein: CASLYFGQGTEAFF; CDR3 DNA: TGTGCCAGCCTATACTTCGGACAGGGGACTGAAGCTTTCTTT
V gene: TRBV6-2/TRBV6-3; D gene: .; clone size: .; J gene: TRBJ2-3; CDR3 protein: CASSERTQYF; CDR3 DNA: TGTGCCAGCTCGGAGCGTACGCAGTATTTT
V gene: TRBV2; D gene: .; clone size: .; J gene: TRBJ2-2; CDR3 protein: CASRPINTGELFF; CDR3 DNA: TGTGCCAGCAGGCCCATAAACACCGGGGAGCTGTTTTTT
V gene: TRBV4-2; D gene: .; clone size: many; J gene: TRBJ2-1; CDR3 protein: CASSLSGGGPYNEQFF; CDR3 DNA: TGTGCCAGCAGCCTAAGCGGAGGGGGCCCCTACAATGAGCAGTTCTTC
V gene: TRBV21-1; D gene: .; clone size: .; J gene: TRBJ1-4; CDR3 protein: CASSPRKGHGEKLFF; CDR3 DNA: TGTGCCAGCAGCCCCCGGAAGGGGCACGGTGAAAAACTGTTTTTT
V gene: TRBV10-3; D gene: .; clone size: .; J gene: TRBJ1-5; CDR3 protein: CAISESPGGKDQPQHF; CDR3 DNA: TGTGCCATCAGTGAGTCGCCCGGGGGGAAGGATCAGCCCCAGCATTTT
V gene: TRBV5-6; D gene: .; clone size: few; J gene: TRBJ1-5; CDR3 protein: CASSFRRRQPQHF; CDR3 DNA: TGTGCCAGCAGCTTCCGCCGAAGACAGCCCCAGCATTTT
V gene: TRBV20-1; D gene: TRBD1; clone size: .; J gene: TRBJ1-2; CDR3 protein: CSATPDRGFYGYTF; CDR3 DNA: TGCAGTGCTACGCCGGACAGGGGGTTTTATGGCTACACCTTC
V gene: TRBV20-1; D gene: TRBD1; clone size: .; J gene: TRBJ1-3; CDR3 protein: CSAPAGTGGSGNTIYF; CDR3 DNA: TGCAGTGCCCCAGCCGGGACAGGGGGATCTGGAAACACCATATATTTT
V gene: TRBV5-5; D gene: .; clone size: many; J gene: TRBJ2-1; CDR3 protein: CASSLILQEQFF; CDR3 DNA: TGTGCCAGCAGCTTGATTTTGCAGGAGCAGTTCTTC
V gene: TRBV6-5; D gene: .; clone size: few; J gene: TRBJ1-6; CDR3 protein: CASSYSGVRNSPLHF; CDR3 DNA: TGTGCCAGCAGTTACTCAGGCGTCAGAAATTCACCCCTCCACTTT
V gene: TRBV4-3; D gene: TRBD2; clone size: few; J gene: TRBJ2-3; CDR3 protein: CASSHVAGADTDTQYF; CDR3 DNA: TGCGCCAGCAGCCACGTAGCGGGGGCCGACACAGATACGCAGTATTTT
V gene: TRBV5-1; D gene: TRBD2; clone size: .; J gene: TRBJ2-3; CDR3 protein: CASSPGISGGDHATQYF; CDR3 DNA: TGCGCCAGCAGCCCCGGAATATCTGGGGGGGACCATGCAACGCAGTATTTT
V gene: TRBV3-1; D gene: .; clone size: .; J gene: TRBJ2-5; CDR3 protein: CASSPDGYWETQYF; CDR3 DNA: TGTGCCAGCAGCCCCGACGGGTATTGGGAGACCCAGTACTTC
V gene: TRBV3-1; D gene: .; clone size: .; J gene: TRBJ2-3; CDR3 protein: CASSQIGTGAASTDTQYF; CDR3 DNA: TGTGCCAGCAGCCAAATAGGGACGGGGGCGGCCAGCACAGATACGCAGTATTTT
V gene: TRBV29-1; D gene: .; clone size: many; J gene: TRBJ1-6; CDR3 protein: CSVGEGHSPLHF; CDR3 DNA: TGCAGCGTTGGGGAAGGGCACTCACCCCTCCACTTT
V gene: TRBV2; D gene: .; clone size: .; J gene: TRBJ1-5; CDR3 protein: CASSGGGNQPQHF; CDR3 DNA: TGTGCCAGCAGTGGAGGGGGCAATCAGCCCCAGCATTTT
V gene: TRBV24-1; D gene: TRBD1; clone size: few; J gene: TRBJ2-2; CDR3 protein: CATRGQGAGELFF; CDR3 DNA: TGTGCCACCCGGGGACAGGGCGCCGGGGAGCTGTTTTTT
V gene: TRBV7-2; D gene: .; clone size: .; J gene: TRBJ2-2; CDR3 protein: CASSMGRTGELFF; CDR3 DNA: TGTGCCAGCAGCATGGGACGCACCGGGGAGCTGTTTTTT
V gene: TRBV9; D gene: .; clone size: .; J gene: TRBJ2-5; CDR3 protein: CASSVGVGETQYF; CDR3 DNA: TGTGCCAGCAGCGTAGGGGTGGGGGAGACCCAGTACTTC
V gene: TRBV6-5; D gene: TRBD1; clone size: few; J gene: TRBJ1-2; CDR3 protein: CASSRDRDNYGYTF; CDR3 DNA: TGTGCCAGCAGCCGGGACAGGGACAACTATGGCTACACCTTC
V gene: TRBV2; D gene: .; clone size: .; J gene: TRBJ2-7; CDR3 protein: CASSVSGAAYEQYF; CDR3 DNA: TGTGCCAGCAGTGTTTCAGGGGCTGCATACGAGCAGTACTTC
V gene: TRBV4-1; D gene: .; clone size: .; J gene: TRBJ1-3; CDR3 protein: CASKSSGNTIYF; CDR3 DNA: TGCGCCAGCAAGAGCTCTGGAAACACCATATATTTT
V gene: TRBV6-5; D gene: TRBD2; clone size: .; J gene: TRBJ2-3; CDR3 protein: CASRREGILTDTQYF; CDR3 DNA: TGTGCCAGCAGGCGGGAGGGCATCCTCACAGATACGCAGTATTTT
V gene: TRBV29-1; D gene: .; clone size: .; J gene: TRBJ2-3; CDR3 protein: CSFYGATDTQYF; CDR3 DNA: TGCAGCTTCTACGGGGCCACAGATACGCAGTATTTT
V gene: TRBV30; D gene: .; clone size: .; J gene: TRBJ1-2; CDR3 protein: CAWSVQHYGYTF; CDR3 DNA: TGTGCCTGGAGTGTACAGCATTATGGCTACACCTTC
V gene: TRBV2; D gene: .; clone size: .; J gene: TRBJ2-5; CDR3 protein: CASSAVGGETQYF; CDR3 DNA: TGTGCCAGCAGTGCCGTTGGGGGGGAGACCCAGTACTTC
V gene: TRBV5-1; D gene: .; clone size: .; J gene: TRBJ2-1; CDR3 protein: CASSTGQNEQFF; CDR3 DNA: TGCGCCAGCAGCACCGGACAGAATGAGCAGTTCTTC
V gene: TRBV3-1; D gene: .; clone size: .; J gene: TRBJ2-3; CDR3 protein: CASRQFGGPADTQYF; CDR3 DNA: TGTGCCAGCAGACAATTCGGGGGTCCCGCAGATACGCAGTATTTT
V gene: TRBV7-9; D gene: .; clone size: .; J gene: TRBJ1-2; CDR3 protein: CASSPPTGTYYGYTF; CDR3 DNA: TGTGCCAGCAGCCCGCCGACAGGCACGTACTATGGCTACACCTTC
V gene: TRBV20-1; D gene: .; clone size: .; J gene: TRBJ2-7; CDR3 protein: CSAQGVTSEQYF; CDR3 DNA: TGCAGTGCCCAAGGGGTGACTAGCGAGCAGTACTTC
V gene: TRBV5-1; D gene: .; clone size: .; J gene: TRBJ1-6; CDR3 protein: CASSLQGPDNSPLHF; CDR3 DNA: TGCGCCAGCAGCTTGCAAGGCCCTGATAATTCACCCCTCCACTTT
V gene: TRBV12-3/TRBV12-4; D gene: .; clone size: few; J gene: TRBJ2-1; CDR3 protein: CASSLGVREQFF; CDR3 DNA: TGTGCCAGCAGTTTGGGGGTACGTGAGCAGTTCTTC
V gene: TRBV7-9; D gene: .; clone size: .; J gene: TRBJ1-6; CDR3 protein: CASSHDGNSPLHF; CDR3 DNA: TGTGCCAGCAGCCACGACGGGAATTCACCCCTCCACTTT
V gene: TRBV6-1; D gene: TRBD2; clone size: few; J gene: TRBJ2-1; CDR3 protein: CASSEALFQRGNEQFF; CDR3 DNA: TGTGCCAGCAGTGAAGCGCTTTTTCAGCGGGGCAATGAGCAGTTCTTC
V gene: TRBV12-3/TRBV12-4; D gene: .; clone size: few; J gene: TRBJ2-1; CDR3 protein: CASSAGIEQFF; CDR3 DNA: TGTGCCAGCAGTGCGGGGATTGAGCAGTTCTTC
V gene: TRBV18; D gene: .; clone size: few; J gene: TRBJ2-7; CDR3 protein: CASSPFRDGTYEQYF; CDR3 DNA: TGTGCCAGCTCACCCTTCCGGGACGGAACCTACGAGCAGTACTTC
V gene: TRBV29-1; D gene: TRBD1; clone size: many; J gene: TRBJ1-2; CDR3 protein: CSVAPRQGGNYGYTF; CDR3 DNA: TGCAGCGTTGCCCCCCGACAGGGGGGTAACTATGGCTACACCTTC
V gene: TRBV24-1; D gene: TRBD2; clone size: .; J gene: TRBJ2-5; CDR3 protein: CATSDAAGAETQYF; CDR3 DNA: TGTGCCACCAGTGATGCAGCGGGGGCAGAGACCCAGTACTTC
V gene: TRBV7-2; D gene: TRBD1; clone size: .; J gene: TRBJ2-1; CDR3 protein: CASSIGQGRYNEQFF; CDR3 DNA: TGTGCCAGCAGCATAGGACAGGGGAGGTACAATGAGCAGTTCTTC
V gene: TRBV5-5; D gene: .; clone size: .; J gene: TRBJ1-3; CDR3 protein: CASSRGDNLGNTIYF; CDR3 DNA: TGTGCCAGCAGCCGGGGAGATAACTTGGGAAACACCATATATTTT